Listed below are T cell receptor beta chains from one sample, sequenced in a study of blood T cells in healthy people across ages. A single record per CDR3 protein comes from TCRdb applying MiXCR to the 5' RACE reads. The table has under 1,100,000 distinct CDR3 sequences, about 23% seen once. The sample was also reused in another study, on T cells of mothers and their children.

Sequencing was performed on blood. Every receptor here comes from a girl aged 2-10 years in good health. The CDR3 runs from the conserved cysteine through the conserved F or W. The order of the fields is D gene, J gene, clone size, V gene, CDR3 protein, CDR3 DNA. D genes are given only for firm matches. Clone size is given for some rows only: seen once, a few or many times, or a class if the clone is expanded.

D gene: NA
J gene: TRBJ1-5
clone size: NA
V gene: TRBV25-1
CDR3 protein: CASSVRGSNQPQHF
CDR3 DNA: TGTGCCAGCAGCGTCAGAGGAAGCAATCAGCCCCAGCATTTT

D gene: TRBD1
J gene: TRBJ1-1
clone size: NA
V gene: TRBV12-3/TRBV12-4
CDR3 protein: CASSPTTGITEAFF
CDR3 DNA: TGTGCCAGCAGTCCCACGACAGGGATCACTGAAGCTTTCTTT

D gene: NA
J gene: TRBJ2-3
clone size: NA
V gene: TRBV5-1
CDR3 protein: CASSWGEETDTQYF
CDR3 DNA: TGCGCCAGCAGCTGGGGGGAAGAAACGGATACGCAGTATTTT

D gene: NA
J gene: TRBJ1-4
clone size: NA
V gene: TRBV7-2
CDR3 protein: CASRGIREKLFF
CDR3 DNA: TGTGCCAGCAGAGGGATTAGGGAAAAACTGTTTTTT

D gene: TRBD1
J gene: TRBJ1-2
clone size: few
V gene: TRBV12-3/TRBV12-4
CDR3 protein: CACRGGDGYTF
CDR3 DNA: TGTGCATGCAGGGGGGGTGATGGCTACACCTTC

D gene: TRBD2
J gene: TRBJ2-2
clone size: few
V gene: TRBV7-9
CDR3 protein: CASSSALAGGAGELFF
CDR3 DNA: TGTGCCAGCAGCTCGGCCTTAGCGGGAGGCGCCGGGGAGCTGTTTTTT

D gene: NA
J gene: TRBJ2-2
clone size: NA
V gene: TRBV7-6
CDR3 protein: CASNVQASTPNTGELFF
CDR3 DNA: TGTGCCAGCAACGTACAGGCCTCAACTCCGAACACCGGGGAGCTGTTTTTT

D gene: TRBD2
J gene: TRBJ2-5
clone size: few
V gene: TRBV6-6
CDR3 protein: CASSYERTSGAGTQYF
CDR3 DNA: TGTGCCAGCAGTTACGAGAGGACTAGCGGGGCGGGGACCCAGTACTTC

D gene: NA
J gene: TRBJ1-2
clone size: NA
V gene: TRBV28
CDR3 protein: CASSTGAYGYTF
CDR3 DNA: TGTGCCAGCAGCACAGGAGCCTATGGCTACACCTTC

D gene: TRBD1
J gene: TRBJ1-2
clone size: NA
V gene: TRBV6-6
CDR3 protein: CASSFFEGATF
CDR3 DNA: TGTGCCAGCAGTTTCTTTGAGGGGGCCACCTTC

D gene: TRBD1
J gene: TRBJ2-6
clone size: NA
V gene: TRBV10-3
CDR3 protein: CAISEAGQAGANVLTF
CDR3 DNA: TGTGCCATCAGTGAGGCCGGACAGGCTGGGGCCAACGTCCTGACTTTC

D gene: NA
J gene: TRBJ1-2
clone size: few
V gene: TRBV20-1
CDR3 protein: CSARQLHGYTF
CDR3 DNA: TGCAGTGCTAGGCAGCTACATGGCTACACCTTC

D gene: TRBD2
J gene: TRBJ2-5
clone size: NA
V gene: TRBV7-2
CDR3 protein: CASSLVVGEGHQTQYF
CDR3 DNA: TGTGCCAGCAGCTTAGTAGTTGGGGAGGGCCACCAGACCCAGTACTTC

D gene: NA
J gene: TRBJ1-2
clone size: few
V gene: TRBV28
CDR3 protein: CASSFALLYGYTF
CDR3 DNA: TGTGCCAGCAGTTTCGCTCTTTTATATGGCTACACCTTC

D gene: NA
J gene: TRBJ1-2
clone size: NA
V gene: TRBV2
CDR3 protein: CASSEQLYGYTF
CDR3 DNA: TGTGCCAGCAGTGAACAACTCTATGGCTACACCTTC

D gene: NA
J gene: TRBJ2-5
clone size: NA
V gene: TRBV27
CDR3 protein: CASSIQQGLETQYF
CDR3 DNA: TGTGCCAGCAGTATCCAACAGGGTCTGGAGACCCAGTACTTC

D gene: TRBD1
J gene: TRBJ2-4
clone size: many
V gene: TRBV11-2
CDR3 protein: CASSFDRVNIQYF
CDR3 DNA: TGTGCCAGCAGCTTCGACAGGGTGAACATTCAGTACTTC

D gene: TRBD2
J gene: TRBJ2-5
clone size: NA
V gene: TRBV5-1
CDR3 protein: CASSSAIWSSGGAGSPETQYF
CDR3 DNA: TGCGCCAGCAGCTCGGCTATATGGAGTAGCGGGGGGGCCGGATCGCCAGAGACCCAGTACTTC

D gene: NA
J gene: TRBJ2-2
clone size: NA
V gene: TRBV6-4
CDR3 protein: CASSDPWGELFF
CDR3 DNA: TGTGCCAGCAGTGACCCCTGGGGGGAGCTGTTTTTT

D gene: TRBD2
J gene: TRBJ2-1
clone size: few
V gene: TRBV12-5
CDR3 protein: CASGLGLAGGNNEQFF
CDR3 DNA: TGTGCTAGTGGTTTAGGACTAGCGGGAGGAAATAATGAGCAGTTCTTC

D gene: NA
J gene: TRBJ2-4
clone size: NA
V gene: TRBV4-3
CDR3 protein: CASSQGWLVSNIQHF
CDR3 DNA: TGCGCCAGCAGCCAAGGGTGGTTAGTGTCAAACATTCAGCACTTC

D gene: NA
J gene: TRBJ2-7
clone size: NA
V gene: TRBV12-3/TRBV12-4
CDR3 protein: CASSFNIEYSSYEQYF
CDR3 DNA: TGTGCCAGCAGTTTTAACATAGAGTACAGCTCCTACGAGCAGTACTTC

D gene: TRBD1
J gene: TRBJ1-1
clone size: NA
V gene: TRBV5-1
CDR3 protein: CASSEGQGYTEAFF
CDR3 DNA: TGCGCCAGCAGCGAGGGACAGGGGTACACTGAAGCTTTCTTT

D gene: NA
J gene: TRBJ2-5
clone size: few
V gene: TRBV5-1
CDR3 protein: CASRLTDKRYQETQYF
CDR3 DNA: TGCGCCAGCAGATTAACGGACAAACGGTACCAAGAGACCCAGTACTTC

D gene: NA
J gene: TRBJ1-4
clone size: NA
V gene: TRBV28
CDR3 protein: CASSSEVFSEKLFF
CDR3 DNA: TGTGCCAGCAGCTCTGAAGTGTTTTCGGAAAAACTGTTTTTT

D gene: NA
J gene: TRBJ1-2
clone size: NA
V gene: TRBV20-1
CDR3 protein: CSARDTGFSYGYTF
CDR3 DNA: TGCAGTGCTAGAGACACAGGGTTTAGCTATGGCTACACCTTC

D gene: TRBD1
J gene: TRBJ2-5
clone size: NA
V gene: TRBV6-1
CDR3 protein: CASSAIGTGVAETQYF
CDR3 DNA: TGTGCCAGCAGTGCCATTGGGACAGGGGTTGCGGAGACCCAGTACTTC

D gene: NA
J gene: TRBJ2-1
clone size: few
V gene: TRBV18
CDR3 protein: CASSPRGGLDEQFF
CDR3 DNA: TGTGCCAGCTCACCACGAGGCGGACTTGATGAGCAGTTCTTC

D gene: NA
J gene: TRBJ1-1
clone size: NA
V gene: TRBV7-8
CDR3 protein: CASSPRTAANTEAFF
CDR3 DNA: TGTGCCAGCAGCCCACGGACGGCCGCGAACACTGAAGCTTTCTTT

D gene: NA
J gene: TRBJ1-2
clone size: NA
V gene: TRBV5-1
CDR3 protein: CASSLGDYAFYGHTF
CDR3 DNA: TGCGCCAGCAGCCTGGGGGACTACGCCTTCTATGGCCACACCTTC

D gene: NA
J gene: TRBJ1-1
clone size: NA
V gene: TRBV5-6
CDR3 protein: CASSPAAGKAFF
CDR3 DNA: TGTGCCAGCAGCCCCGCAGCAGGAAAAGCTTTCTTT

D gene: TRBD2
J gene: TRBJ2-3
clone size: few
V gene: TRBV28
CDR3 protein: CASSTRGGMDTQYF
CDR3 DNA: TGTGCCAGCAGTACTCGCGGGGGTATGGATACGCAGTATTTT

D gene: NA
J gene: TRBJ2-3
clone size: NA
V gene: TRBV6-1
CDR3 protein: CASSEVPATSTDTQYF
CDR3 DNA: TGTGCCAGCAGTGAAGTCCCGGCCACTAGCACAGATACGCAGTATTTT

D gene: TRBD2
J gene: TRBJ2-5
clone size: NA
V gene: TRBV27
CDR3 protein: CATRKGSGRVEETQYF
CDR3 DNA: TGTGCCACCAGGAAGGGTAGCGGGAGGGTCGAGGAGACCCAGTACTTC

D gene: NA
J gene: TRBJ1-2
clone size: few
V gene: TRBV12-3/TRBV12-4
CDR3 protein: CASGGAGPNYGYTF
CDR3 DNA: TGTGCCAGCGGGGGGGCAGGGCCTAACTATGGCTACACCTTC

D gene: TRBD2
J gene: TRBJ2-3
clone size: NA
V gene: TRBV18
CDR3 protein: CASSPTWGGSTDTQYF
CDR3 DNA: TGTGCCAGCTCACCCACATGGGGAGGGAGCACAGATACGCAGTATTTT

D gene: NA
J gene: TRBJ2-2
clone size: NA
V gene: TRBV7-2
CDR3 protein: CASSLLGPRSTGELFF
CDR3 DNA: TGTGCCAGCAGCTTATTAGGCCCCCGGTCCACCGGGGAGCTGTTTTTT

D gene: NA
J gene: TRBJ1-5
clone size: NA
V gene: TRBV6-1
CDR3 protein: CASSVGVGQLQHF
CDR3 DNA: TGTGCCAGCAGTGTAGGGGTAGGCCAGCTCCAGCATTTT

D gene: NA
J gene: TRBJ2-7
clone size: NA
V gene: TRBV19
CDR3 protein: CASSIGTVRYEQYF
CDR3 DNA: TGTGCCAGTAGTATAGGGACAGTTCGCTACGAGCAGTACTTC

D gene: NA
J gene: TRBJ1-4
clone size: few
V gene: TRBV20-1
CDR3 protein: CSARDQLVGLANYNEKLFF
CDR3 DNA: TGCAGTGCTAGAGATCAACTTGTTGGGTTGGCTAATTATAATGAAAAACTGTTTTTT